This is a list of T cell receptor beta chains from one sample in a study of T cell repertoires in cytomegalovirus infection. Each CDR3 protein is one row after TCRdb ran MiXCR on the reads. The table lists 500,000 to 600,000 distinct CDR3 sequences, approximately 15% of them singletons. Sequencing used CD8+ T cells from PBMCs. These receptors were taken from a human donor in good health (CMV status not recorded). Some clones in this sample may be carry-over from other donors' samples. Each CDR3 is given with its conserved first and last residue. Fields, in order: clone size, D gene, V gene, CDR3 protein. A D gene is named only where the DNA matches it firmly. Expanded clones get a size class; other rows say once, few or many, or leave the size out.

many	.	TRBV15	CATSSPGTNYGELFF
.	TRBD2	TRBV7-3	CASSLGLAGGIPNEQFF
many	TRBD1	TRBV19	CASSTKGQSYEQYF
few	TRBD1	TRBV29-1	CSSRQGYGAQETQYF
few	TRBD1	TRBV9	CASSARQGDNYGYTF
many	TRBD1	TRBV12-3/TRBV12-4	CASRDRGINEQFF
many	.	TRBV4-2	CASSQEASGLGVGYNEQFF
few	TRBD1	TRBV6-6	CASSYSWKGAGNQPQHF
.	TRBD1	TRBV5-6	CASSSWTGQVSGANVLTF
.	.	TRBV7-9	CASSLTIGQLRGALHF
few	.	TRBV9	CASSATDSSYEQYF
few	TRBD2	TRBV4-1	CASSRQGGTLAGTDTQYF
many	.	TRBV19	CASSIMGNTGELFF
many	.	TRBV28	CASSLDSLFQPQHF
few	.	TRBV4-2	CASSQGGGRAETQYF
few	.	TRBV11-2	CASSPWDTTDHRLAFF
many	.	TRBV6-5	CASSYGRGGDTQYF
many	.	TRBV7-9	CASSFETGIGYGYTF
many	TRBD2	TRBV29-1	CSVEGLADLFSYNEQFF
.	TRBD1	TRBV20-1	CSAPRTGISYEQYF
.	TRBD1	TRBV11-1	CASSPWRAGGKTQYF
many	TRBD1	TRBV28	CASSSRDRGPYEQYF
.	TRBD2	TRBV20-1	CSAGTSGRGARSYNEQFF
many	.	TRBV6-5	CASSYSQGPRNEQFF
few	.	TRBV3-1	CASSQEEATTYEQYF
many	.	TRBV20-1	CSASGLTTPYEQYF
many	.	TRBV27	CASRYKLARPETQYF